Sequencing of this T cell receptor beta chain was carried out in a study of CD8 T cells in ankylosing spondylitis. Notes on the study in general: Prior work had noted some motif variants in reactive arthritis blood and synovial fluid. Roughly eight highly homologous variants made up a TCR beta motif that seemed to typify ankylosing spondylitis blood.

This clonotype was detected many times. The antigen remains undetermined. Quantitative 5'-RACE with molecular barcodes generated TCR beta libraries. MiXCR was run by TCRdb on the 5' RACE reads, yielding one entry per CDR3 protein. The sample consists of 130,000 or so distinct CDR3 sequences, roughly 10% of them appearing once. CDR3 size: 15 residues. Trimming took off 4 bases at V and 2 bases at J, with 16 bases between the two ends. Looked up from germline, CDR1 is SGHRS and CDR2 is YFSETQ. Sequences were obtained from blood, either unsorted or a sorted T cell fraction (not recorded which). This clonotype was sampled from a female donor with ankylosing spondylitis or in good health (not recorded which). The chain links TRBV5-1 to TRBJ2-7; TRBD2 is a possible D gene (6 bases). CDR3 DNA: TGCGCCAGCAGCCTAAGTGCGGGAAGCGCCTACGAGCAGTACTTC. This translates into CASSLSAGSAYEQYF.